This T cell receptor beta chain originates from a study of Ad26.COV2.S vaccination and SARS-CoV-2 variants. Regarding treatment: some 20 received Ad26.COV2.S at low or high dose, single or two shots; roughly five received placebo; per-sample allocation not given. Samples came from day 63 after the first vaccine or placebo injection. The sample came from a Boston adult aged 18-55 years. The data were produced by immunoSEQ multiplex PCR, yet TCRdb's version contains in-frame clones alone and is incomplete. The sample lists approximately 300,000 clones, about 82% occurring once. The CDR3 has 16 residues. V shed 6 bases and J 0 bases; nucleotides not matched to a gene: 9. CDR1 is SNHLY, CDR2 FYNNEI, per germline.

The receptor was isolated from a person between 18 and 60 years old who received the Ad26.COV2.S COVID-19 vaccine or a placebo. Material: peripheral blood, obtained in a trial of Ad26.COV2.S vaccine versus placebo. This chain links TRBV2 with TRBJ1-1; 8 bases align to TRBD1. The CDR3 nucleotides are TGTGCCAGCAGATCCATGACAGGGGCGCTGAACACTGAAGCTTTCTTT. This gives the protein CASRSMTGALNTEAFF.